One TCR beta chain is described in this entry. It lacks a known antigen. No per-base quality is available; no much larger clone lies one base away. The label giving this sample's time point can be read as: baseline before first vaccination. Samples from vaccinated people were obtained from the UK trials COV001 and COV002, which included a single-blind randomized controlled phase 2/3 trial of AZD1222 (ChAdOx1 nCoV-19) in healthy adults. For TCRbeta chain sequencing, PBMC samples were collected from trial participants at day 0 and at day 28 after the second dose. The CDR3 regions of human TCRbeta chains were analyzed by immunosequencing. The authors processed their data as follows. TCRs in the repertoires were compared against a reference library of SARS-CoV-2-specific TCRs that had been generated with the MIRA antigen-specificity platform. Breadth meant the fraction of unique TCRs that were SARS-CoV-2-associated, whereas depth meant the fraction of total T cells that were SARS-CoV-2-associated. Using the MIRA data, each spike-specific TCR was mapped to the spike region that the TCR reacts to and placed in a CD4 or CD8 class. Log10-transformed breadth and depth values were compared by one-way ANOVA with Sidak's multiple comparisons tests. This is the immuneACCESS table as TCRdb keeps it, with only in-frame sequences that have V and J called. A part of the clones is gone; compared with another copy, unresolved V genes explain less than half, and the rest is unexplained. V and J calls and clone size come straight from that table; D and trimming were deduced from the DNA. This sample lists 90,000 to 120,000 clones; around nine tenths were detected once. The top ten clones comprise approximately 3% of the sample.

This entry comes from a study of T cell responses to AZD1222 COVID-19 vaccine (dated by TCRdb to about 2021). At the level of the whole study: AZD1222 recipients given second doses at about 4 weeks or at about 12 weeks were pooled, since spike-specific TCR depth and breadth were not found to differ between the two schedules. A total of 233 trial participants underwent TCR sequencing, of whom nearly 210 had received two doses of AZD1222 and around 25 had received two doses of the MenACWY control vaccine. Trial participants were enrolled by age into 18-55, 56-69 and 70-plus year subgroups, with 148, 28 and 57 TCR-sequenced participants respectively. Overall study outcomes, separate from this receptor: The 56-69-year group was small, and its depth increase did not reach significance, likely because of low power. After two AZD1222 doses, both the breadth and the depth of spike-specific TCRs were significantly higher than at day 0 and than in MenACWY recipients. Reportedly, almost half of the unique spike-specific TCRs recognized epitopes lying outside the regions that are mutated in the B.1.351 and B.1.1.7 variants. Vaccine-associated CD4 TCRs spanned the whole spike protein, with dominant responses in regions 160-218 and 743-854. Participants were mostly white British and included more females than males, and it was suggested by the authors that clonal diversity may have been underestimated. Conclusions about previously exposed vaccinees are limited because only 5 or 6 AZD1222 recipients were SARS-CoV-2 seropositive at baseline. Because no samples from the day 14 peak response were available, repertoires could be characterized only after the peak T cell response.

The sample was peripheral blood, taken on day 0 of AZD1222 vaccination. The clonotype originates from an adult in good health.

In nucleotide form, the sequence is TGCGCCAGCAGCCAAGAATTTGTGGGCCCCTACAATGAGCAGTTCTTC. It codes for CASSQEFVGPYNEQFF. The rearrangement joined TRBV4-3 to TRBJ2-1; there is no confident call for the D gene. The cysteine opens and the phenylalanine closes a CDR3 of 16 amino acids. The retained sequence is limited to the CDR3, 48 bases, with the frame set at the first base. Reading the germline V gene gives CDR1 LGHNA and CDR2 YSLEER. V is reduced by 0 bases and J by 2 bases, leaving a spacing of 11 bases between them.